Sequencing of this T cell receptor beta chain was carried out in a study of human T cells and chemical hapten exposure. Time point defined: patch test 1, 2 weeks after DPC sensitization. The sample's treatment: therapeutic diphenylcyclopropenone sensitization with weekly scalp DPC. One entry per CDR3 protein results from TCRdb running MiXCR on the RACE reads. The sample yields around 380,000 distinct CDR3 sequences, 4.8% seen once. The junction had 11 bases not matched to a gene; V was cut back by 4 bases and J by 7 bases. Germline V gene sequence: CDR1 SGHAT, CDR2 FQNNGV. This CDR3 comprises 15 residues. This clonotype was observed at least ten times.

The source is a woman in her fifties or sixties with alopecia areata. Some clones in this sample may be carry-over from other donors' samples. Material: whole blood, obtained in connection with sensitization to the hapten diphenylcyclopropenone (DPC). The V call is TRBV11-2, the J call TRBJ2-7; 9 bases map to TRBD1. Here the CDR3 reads CASSSIRDRDAEQYF. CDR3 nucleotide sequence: TGTGCCAGCAGCTCGATTAGGGACAGGGATGCGGAGCAGTACTTC.